The clone carrying this T cell receptor (beta chain) was observed at least ten times. What it binds is not known. Both TRBC1 and TRBC2 were covered by a beta constant-region primer of two equimolar oligonucleotides. An oligonucleotide with the SP2 primer and a 12-nucleotide UMI was ligated to the cDNA 3' end. TCRdb passed the UMI-ligation and nested PCR reads through MiXCR, listing each CDR3 protein once. The data contain over 20,000 distinct CDR3 sequences, approximately 9.9% of them singletons. The source of the sample is a study of naive and memory T cell subsets. Whole-study findings and limits: Findings for naive and memory subsets could not be checked against ground truth.

Germline V lookup: CDR1 MDHEN, CDR2 SYDVKM. V was clipped by 7 bases and J by 5 bases; unmatched bases: 7. The CDR3 sequence is 14 residues long. This TCR was sampled from a human donor in good health. The V and J genes are TRBV28 and TRBJ2-2, with 7 bases matching TRBD2. What was sequenced was central memory CD8+ T cells from blood. The chain's CDR3 is CASTYHGGTGELFF. Here the CDR3 DNA reads TGTGCCAGCACCTACCACGGGGGGACCGGGGAGCTGTTTTTT.